The source of this TCR beta chain is a study of molecular identifiers for immune sequencing clone quantification. Findings and caveats of the study: Spike-in Jurkat TCR RNA from a single cell reportedly registered among about a million naive cells.

Researchers sorted naive CD8 T cells as cells that were CD8+CD4-CCR7+CD45RA+. V shed 2 bases and J 4 bases; nucleotides not matched to a gene: 14. Per the germline V gene, CDR1 is LGHNT and CDR2 is FRNRAP. This CDR3 contains 19 residues. The bulk TCR libraries were made with methods described before and with listed TCR primers. TCRdb called the PCR reads again in MiXCR, with one record for every CDR3 protein. The sample records some 97,000 distinct CDR3 sequences, about 24% being singletons. This clonotype was detected ten times or more. Its target is not known. Material: naive CD8+ T cells from blood, with Jurkat cell RNA spiked in. Subset specified: FACS-sorted CD8+CD4-CCR7+CD45RA+ naive T cells. The TCR comes from a human donor in good health. Some libraries in this study had Jurkat cell RNA spiked in. V is TRBV12-5 and J is TRBJ2-3, with 11 nucleotides matching TRBD2. The CDR3 bases are TGTGCTAGTGGTTTGTATTCGGCCACTAGCGGGAGTAGAGCAGATACGCAGTATTTT. Its protein product is CASGLYSATSGSRADTQYF.